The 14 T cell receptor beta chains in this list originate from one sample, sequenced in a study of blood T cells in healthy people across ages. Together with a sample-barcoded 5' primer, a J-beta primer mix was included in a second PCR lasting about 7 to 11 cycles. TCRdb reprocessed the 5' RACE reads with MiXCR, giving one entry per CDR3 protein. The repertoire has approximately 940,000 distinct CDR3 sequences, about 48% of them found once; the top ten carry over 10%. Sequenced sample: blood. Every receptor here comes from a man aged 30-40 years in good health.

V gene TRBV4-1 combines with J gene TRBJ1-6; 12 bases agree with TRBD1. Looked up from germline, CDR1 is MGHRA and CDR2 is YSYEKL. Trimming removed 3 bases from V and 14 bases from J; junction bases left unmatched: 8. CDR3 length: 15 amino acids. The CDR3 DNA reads TGCGCCAGCAGCCACCTCGGGACAGGGGGCGATACCCTCCACTTT. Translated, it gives CASSHLGTGGDTLHF.

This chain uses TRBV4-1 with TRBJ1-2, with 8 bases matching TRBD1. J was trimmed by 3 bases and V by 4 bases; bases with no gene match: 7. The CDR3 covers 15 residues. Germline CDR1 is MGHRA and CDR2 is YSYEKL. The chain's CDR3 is CASSRPGTGDYGYTF. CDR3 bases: TGCGCCAGCAGCCGTCCCGGGACAGGAGACTATGGCTACACCTTC.

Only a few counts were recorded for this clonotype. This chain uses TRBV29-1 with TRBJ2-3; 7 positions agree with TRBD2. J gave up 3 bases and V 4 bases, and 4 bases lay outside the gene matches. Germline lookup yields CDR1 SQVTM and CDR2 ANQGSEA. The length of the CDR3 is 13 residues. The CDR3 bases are TGCAGCGTTGCAGGGACTAATACAGATACGCAGTATTTT. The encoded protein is CSVAGTNTDTQYF.

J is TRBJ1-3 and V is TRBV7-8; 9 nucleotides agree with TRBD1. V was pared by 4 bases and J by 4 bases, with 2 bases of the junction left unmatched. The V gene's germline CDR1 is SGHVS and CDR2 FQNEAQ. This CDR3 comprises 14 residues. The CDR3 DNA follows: TGTGCCAGCAGCTGGGGGACAGGGGGAAACACCATATATTTT. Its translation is CASSWGTGGNTIYF.

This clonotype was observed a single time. CDR3 in amino acids: CASSLGGASTEAFF. CDR3 in DNA: TGTGCCAGCAGCCTCGGGGGGGCCTCCACTGAAGCTTTCTTT. The chain has TRBV27 and TRBJ1-1; TRBD1 might be the D (6 bases). Trimming took 6 bases from V and 4 from J, leaving 15 bases between them. The CDR3 loop spans 14 amino acids. Germline V CDR1 and CDR2: MNHEY, SMNVEV (reference sequence).

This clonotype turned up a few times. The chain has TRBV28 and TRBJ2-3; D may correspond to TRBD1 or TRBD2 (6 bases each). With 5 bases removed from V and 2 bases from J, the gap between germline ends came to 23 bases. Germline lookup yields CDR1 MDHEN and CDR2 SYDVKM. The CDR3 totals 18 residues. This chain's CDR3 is CASSPPGAGGGPTDTQYF. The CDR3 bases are TGTGCCAGCAGTCCTCCGGGGGCTGGGGGTGGGCCCACAGATACGCAGTATTTT.

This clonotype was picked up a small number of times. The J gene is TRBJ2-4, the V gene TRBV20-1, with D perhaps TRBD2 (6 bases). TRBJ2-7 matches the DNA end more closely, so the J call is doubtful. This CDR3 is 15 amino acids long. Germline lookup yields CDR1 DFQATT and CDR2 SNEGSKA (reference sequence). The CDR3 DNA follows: TGCAGTGCTAGACCTGGGGGACTCCAGCCGTACGAGCAGTACTTC. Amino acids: CSARPGGLQPYEQYF.

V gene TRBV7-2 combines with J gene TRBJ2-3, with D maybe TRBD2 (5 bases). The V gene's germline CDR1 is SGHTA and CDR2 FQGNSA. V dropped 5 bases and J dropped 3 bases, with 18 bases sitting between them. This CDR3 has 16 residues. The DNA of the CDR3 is TGTGCCAGCAGCCCCCTAGAGGGAAGGGATACAGATACGCAGTATTTT. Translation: CASSPLEGRDTDTQYF.

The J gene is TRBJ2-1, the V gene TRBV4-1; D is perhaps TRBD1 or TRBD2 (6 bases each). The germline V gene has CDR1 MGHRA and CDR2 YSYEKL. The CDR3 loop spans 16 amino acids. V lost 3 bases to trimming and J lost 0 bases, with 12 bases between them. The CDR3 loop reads CASSQPGARSYNEQFF. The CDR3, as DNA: TGCGCCAGCAGCCAGCCGGGGGCCCGCTCCTACAATGAGCAGTTCTTC.

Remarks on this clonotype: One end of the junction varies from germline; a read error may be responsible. Here the CDR3 reads CVSRGGANEKLFF. In DNA, the CDR3 is TGTGTCAGCAGGGGGGGGGCTAATGAAAAACTGTTTTTT. V is TRBV27 and J is TRBJ1-4; 7 bases align to TRBD1. The CDR3 consists of 13 residues. The germline CDR1 and CDR2 sequences are MNHEY and SMNVEV (reference sequence). The full variable domain, in which reference TRBV27 and TRBJ1-4 provide the parts outside the CDR3, is EAQVTQNPRYLITVTGKKLTVTCSQNMNHEYMSWYRQDPGLGLRQIYYSMNVEVTDKGDVPEGYKVSRKEKRNFPLILESPSPNQTSLYFCVSRGGANEKLFFGSGTQLSVL.

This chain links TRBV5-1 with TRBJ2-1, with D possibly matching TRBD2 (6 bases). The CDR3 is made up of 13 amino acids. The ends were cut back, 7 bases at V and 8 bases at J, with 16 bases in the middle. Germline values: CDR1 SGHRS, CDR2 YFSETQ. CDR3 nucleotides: TGCGCCAGCTCCCCAGGGCGGGGTTATGAGCAGTTCTTC. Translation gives CASSPGRGYEQFF.

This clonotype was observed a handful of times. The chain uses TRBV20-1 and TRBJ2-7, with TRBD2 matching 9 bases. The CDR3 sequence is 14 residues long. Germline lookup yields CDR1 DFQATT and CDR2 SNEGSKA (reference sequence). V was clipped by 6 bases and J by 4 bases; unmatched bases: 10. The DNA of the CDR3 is TGCAGTGCCAACAGACTAGCGGTGGGGTACGAGCAGTACTTC. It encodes CSANRLAVGYEQYF.

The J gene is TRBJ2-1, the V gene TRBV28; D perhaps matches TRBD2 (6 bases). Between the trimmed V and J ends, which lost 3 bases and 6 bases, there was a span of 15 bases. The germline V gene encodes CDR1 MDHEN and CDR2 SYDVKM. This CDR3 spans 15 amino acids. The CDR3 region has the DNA TGTGCCAGCAGTTTGCTATCGCAGGGACTCAATGAGCAGTTCTTC. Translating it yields CASSLLSQGLNEQFF.

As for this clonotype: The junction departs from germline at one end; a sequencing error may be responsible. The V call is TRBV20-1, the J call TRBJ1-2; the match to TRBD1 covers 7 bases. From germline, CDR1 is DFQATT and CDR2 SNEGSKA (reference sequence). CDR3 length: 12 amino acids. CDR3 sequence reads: CGARDRVSGYTF. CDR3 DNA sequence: TGCGGTGCTAGAGACAGGGTGAGCGGCTACACCTTC.